The 5 T cell receptor beta chains listed next were all sequenced from one sample in a study of blood T cell repertoires in COVID-19. Clones were sequenced by immunoSEQ multiplex PCR, and TCRdb holds only the in-frame ones, with some missing. The sample has more than 300,000 clones; roughly nine tenths are singletons. The sample was peripheral blood. Receptors were obtained from a woman aged 25 to 39 with COVID-19, enrolled during active disease.

Of note for this clone: The same CDR3 is also encoded by other DNA sequences in this sample. The chain uses TRBV5-5 and TRBJ1-2; D call uncertain. The ends were cut back, 0 bases at V and 0 bases at J, with 6 bases in the middle. CDR3 length equals 14 residues. CDR1 and CDR2 from the germline V gene are SGHKS and YYEKEE (reference sequence). The CDR3 DNA reads TGTGCCAGCAGCTTGGACAGAGCTAACTATGGCTACACCTTC. This encodes CASSLDRANYGYTF.

The V gene is TRBV18, the J gene TRBJ1-6; 7 positions match TRBD1. The V gene end was trimmed by 4 bases and the J gene end by 4 bases; junction bases not matched to a gene: 7. This CDR3 spans 16 amino acids. Germline values: CDR1 KGHSH, CDR2 LQKENI. CDR3 in amino acids: CASSLDRELYNSPLHF. CDR3 DNA sequence: TGTGCCAGCTCACTAGACAGGGAACTATATAATTCACCCCTCCACTTT.

This sequence joins TRBV27 and TRBJ1-5, with D maybe TRBD1 (6 bases). The CDR3 consists of 16 residues. In germline, CDR1 is MNHEY, CDR2 SMNVEV (reference sequence). With 6 bases removed from V and 0 bases from J, the gap between germline ends came to 15 bases. The CDR3 DNA reads as TGTGCCAGCAGAAGCATCGGACAGCATAGCAATCAGCCCCAGCATTTT. This translates into CASRSIGQHSNQPQHF.

The V gene is TRBV5-4, the J gene TRBJ1-2, with 9 bases identical to TRBD1. V dropped 4 bases and J dropped 6; count of bases not matched to a gene: 13. In germline, CDR1 is SGHNT, CDR2 YYREEE (reference sequence). This CDR3 has 16 amino acids. The CDR3 DNA follows: TGTGCCAGCAGCCGAGGGGGACAGGGTCGTTTGGATGGCTACACCTTC. Its protein product is CASSRGGQGRLDGYTF.

There are many counts of this clone. The V call is TRBV24-1, the J call TRBJ2-3; D gene ambiguous. With 4 bases removed from V and 2 bases from J, the gap between germline ends came to 15 bases. The CDR3 has 16 residues. Looked up from germline, CDR1 is KGHDR and CDR2 is SFDVKD. In DNA, the CDR3 is TGTGCCACCAGTGACACCGAGACTGGCTACACAGATACGCAGTATTTT. Residues: CATSDTETGYTDTQYF.